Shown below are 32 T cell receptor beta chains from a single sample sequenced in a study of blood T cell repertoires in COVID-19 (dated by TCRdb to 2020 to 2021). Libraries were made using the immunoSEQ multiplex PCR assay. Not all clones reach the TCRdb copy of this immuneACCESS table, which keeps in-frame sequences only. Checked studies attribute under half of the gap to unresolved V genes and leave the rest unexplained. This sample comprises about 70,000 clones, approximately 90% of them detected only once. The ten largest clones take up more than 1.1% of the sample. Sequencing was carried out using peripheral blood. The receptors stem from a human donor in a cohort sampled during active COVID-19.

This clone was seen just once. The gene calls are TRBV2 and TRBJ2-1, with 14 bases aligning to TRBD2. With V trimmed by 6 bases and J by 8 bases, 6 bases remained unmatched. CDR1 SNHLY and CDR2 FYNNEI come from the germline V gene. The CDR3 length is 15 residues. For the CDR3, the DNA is TGTGCCAGCAGAGCGACTAGCGGGAGGGGGGATGAGCAGTTCTTC. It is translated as CASRATSGRGDEQFF.

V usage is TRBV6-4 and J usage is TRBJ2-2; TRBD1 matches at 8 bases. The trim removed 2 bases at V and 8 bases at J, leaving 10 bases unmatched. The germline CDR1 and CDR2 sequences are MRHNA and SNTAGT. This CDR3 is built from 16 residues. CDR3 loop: CASSDSDRGDRGELFF. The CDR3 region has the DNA TGTGCCAGCAGTGACAGCGACAGGGGCGACAGAGGGGAGCTGTTTTTT.

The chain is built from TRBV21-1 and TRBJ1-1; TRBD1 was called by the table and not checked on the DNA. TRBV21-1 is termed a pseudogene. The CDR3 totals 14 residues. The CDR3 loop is CASSKGQGPTEAFF. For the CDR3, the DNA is TGTGCCAGCAGCAAGGGACAGGGTCCCACTGAAGCTTTCTTT.

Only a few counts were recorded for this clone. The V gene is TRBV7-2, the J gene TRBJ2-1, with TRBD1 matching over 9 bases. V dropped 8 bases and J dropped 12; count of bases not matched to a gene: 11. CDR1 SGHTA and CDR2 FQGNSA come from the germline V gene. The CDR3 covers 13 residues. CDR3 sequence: CASGGQGPVGQFF. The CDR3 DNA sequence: TGTGCCAGCGGCGGACAGGGGCCTGTAGGGCAGTTCTTC.

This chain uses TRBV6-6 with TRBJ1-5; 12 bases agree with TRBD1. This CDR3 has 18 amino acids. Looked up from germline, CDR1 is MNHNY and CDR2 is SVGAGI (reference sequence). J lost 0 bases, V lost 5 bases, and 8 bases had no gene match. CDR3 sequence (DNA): TGTGCCAGCAGTCCCGGGACAGGGGGCCCGTATAGCAATCAGCCCCAGCATTTT. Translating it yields CASSPGTGGPYSNQPQHF.

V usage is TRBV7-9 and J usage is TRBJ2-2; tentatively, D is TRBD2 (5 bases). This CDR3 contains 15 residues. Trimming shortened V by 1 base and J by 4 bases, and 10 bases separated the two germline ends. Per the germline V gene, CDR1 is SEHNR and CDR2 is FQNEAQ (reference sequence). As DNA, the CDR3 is TGTGCCAGCAGCTTAGGGTCGAGGGCCACCGGGGAGCTGTTTTTT. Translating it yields CASSLGSRATGELFF.

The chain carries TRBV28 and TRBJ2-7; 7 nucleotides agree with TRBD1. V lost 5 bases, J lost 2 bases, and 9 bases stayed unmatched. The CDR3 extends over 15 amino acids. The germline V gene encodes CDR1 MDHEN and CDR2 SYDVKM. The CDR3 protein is CASSLLGTVTYEQYF. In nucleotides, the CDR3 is TGTGCCAGCAGTCTTCTAGGGACAGTTACCTACGAGCAGTACTTC.

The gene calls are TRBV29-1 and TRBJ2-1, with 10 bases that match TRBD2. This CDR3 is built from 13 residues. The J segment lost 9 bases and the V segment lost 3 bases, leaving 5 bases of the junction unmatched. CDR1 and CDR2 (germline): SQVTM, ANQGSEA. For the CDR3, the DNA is TGCAGCGTTGATGGCTCTAGCGGGAGTGAGCAGTTCTTC. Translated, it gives CSVDGSSGSEQFF.

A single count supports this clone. CDR3 sequence (DNA): TGTGCCAGCAGTTACCCAGGGGAGTATGGCTACACCTTC. It translates to CASSYPGEYGYTF. The rearrangement uses TRBV6-5 and TRBJ1-2; TRBD1 might be the D (6 bases). Germline V gives CDR1 MNHEY, CDR2 SVGAGI. There are 13 residues in the CDR3. V lost 2 bases and J lost 5, with 9 bases in between.

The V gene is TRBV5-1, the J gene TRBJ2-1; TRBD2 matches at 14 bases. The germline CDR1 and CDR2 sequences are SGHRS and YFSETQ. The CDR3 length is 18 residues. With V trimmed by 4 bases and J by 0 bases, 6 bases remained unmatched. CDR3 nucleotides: TGCGCCAGCAGCCCCGGGACTAGCGGGGGTTTCTCCTACAATGAGCAGTTCTTC. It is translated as CASSPGTSGGFSYNEQFF.

Here the CDR3 DNA reads TGTGCCAGCAGTGAAAGGTTGGGGCAGGGAAATCAGCCCCAGCATTTT. Translated, it gives CASSERLGQGNQPQHF. The chain has TRBV6-1 and TRBJ1-5; D may be TRBD1 (5 bases). With 2 bases removed from V and 4 bases from J, the gap between germline ends came to 15 bases. Germline V lookup: CDR1 MNHNS, CDR2 SASEGT. The CDR3 has 16 residues.

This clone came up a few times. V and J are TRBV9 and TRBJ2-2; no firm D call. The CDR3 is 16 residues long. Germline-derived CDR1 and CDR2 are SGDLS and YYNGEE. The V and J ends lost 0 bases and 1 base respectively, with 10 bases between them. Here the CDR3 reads CASSVDSQMNTGELFF. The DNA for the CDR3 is TGTGCCAGCAGCGTAGACTCCCAAATGAACACCGGGGAGCTGTTTTTT.

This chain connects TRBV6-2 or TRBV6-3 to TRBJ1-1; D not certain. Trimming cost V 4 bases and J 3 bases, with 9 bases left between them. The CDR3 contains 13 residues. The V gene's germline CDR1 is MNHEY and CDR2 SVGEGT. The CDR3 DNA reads TGTGCCAGCAGTTTGGTGGCCGACACTGAAGCTTTCTTT. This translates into CASSLVADTEAFF.

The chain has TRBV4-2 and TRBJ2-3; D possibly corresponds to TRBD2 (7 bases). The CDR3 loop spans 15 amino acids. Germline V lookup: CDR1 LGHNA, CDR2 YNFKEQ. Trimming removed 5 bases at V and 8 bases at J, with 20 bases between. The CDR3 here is CASSLGGPREGTQYF. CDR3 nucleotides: TGTGCCAGCAGCTTAGGGGGTCCCAGGGAGGGTACGCAGTATTTT.

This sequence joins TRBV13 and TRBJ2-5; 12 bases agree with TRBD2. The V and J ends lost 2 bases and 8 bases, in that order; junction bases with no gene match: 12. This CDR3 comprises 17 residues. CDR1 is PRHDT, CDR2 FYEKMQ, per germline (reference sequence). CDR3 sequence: CASSLITSGRPVETQYF. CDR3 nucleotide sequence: TGTGCCAGCAGCTTAATAACTAGCGGGAGGCCCGTTGAAACCCAGTACTTC.

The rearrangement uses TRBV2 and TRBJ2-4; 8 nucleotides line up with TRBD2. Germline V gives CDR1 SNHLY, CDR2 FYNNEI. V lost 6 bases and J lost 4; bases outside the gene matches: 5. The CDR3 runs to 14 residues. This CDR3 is CASSELAEKNIQYF. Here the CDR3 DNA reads TGTGCCAGCAGCGAACTAGCGGAGAAAAACATTCAGTACTTC.

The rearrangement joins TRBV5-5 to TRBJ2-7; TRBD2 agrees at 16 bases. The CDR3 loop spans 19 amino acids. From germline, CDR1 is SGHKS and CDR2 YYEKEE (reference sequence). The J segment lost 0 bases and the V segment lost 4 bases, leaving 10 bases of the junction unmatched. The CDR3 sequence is CASSTKPGLAGGSSYEQYF. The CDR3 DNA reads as TGTGCCAGCAGCACCAAACCGGGACTAGCGGGAGGGAGCTCCTACGAGCAGTACTTC.

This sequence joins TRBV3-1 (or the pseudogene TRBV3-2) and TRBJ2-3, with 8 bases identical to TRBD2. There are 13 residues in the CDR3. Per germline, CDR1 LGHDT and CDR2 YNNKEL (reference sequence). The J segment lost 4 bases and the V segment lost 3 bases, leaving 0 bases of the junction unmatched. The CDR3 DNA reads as TGTGCCAGCAGCCAGCGGGAGGCAGATACGCAGTATTTT. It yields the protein CASSQREADTQYF.

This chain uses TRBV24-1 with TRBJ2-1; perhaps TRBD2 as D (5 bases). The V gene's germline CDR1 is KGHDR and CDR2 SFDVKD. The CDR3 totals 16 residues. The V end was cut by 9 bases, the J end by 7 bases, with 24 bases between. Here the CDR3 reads CATSDSVPPFRNEQFF. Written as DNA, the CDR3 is TGTGCCACCTCGGACTCGGTCCCTCCGTTTAGGAATGAGCAGTTCTTC.

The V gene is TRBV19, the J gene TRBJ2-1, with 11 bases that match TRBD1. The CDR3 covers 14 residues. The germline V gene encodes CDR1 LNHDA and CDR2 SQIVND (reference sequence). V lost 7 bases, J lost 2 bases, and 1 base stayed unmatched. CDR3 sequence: CASMGQGAYNEQFF. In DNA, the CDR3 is TGTGCCAGTATGGGACAGGGGGCCTACAATGAGCAGTTCTTC.

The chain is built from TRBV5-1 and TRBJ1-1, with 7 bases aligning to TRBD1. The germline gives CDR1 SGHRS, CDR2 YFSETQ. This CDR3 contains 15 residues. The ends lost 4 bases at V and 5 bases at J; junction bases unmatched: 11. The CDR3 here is CASSIEGQRGTEAFF. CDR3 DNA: TGCGCCAGCAGCATTGAGGGACAGAGGGGGACTGAAGCTTTCTTT.

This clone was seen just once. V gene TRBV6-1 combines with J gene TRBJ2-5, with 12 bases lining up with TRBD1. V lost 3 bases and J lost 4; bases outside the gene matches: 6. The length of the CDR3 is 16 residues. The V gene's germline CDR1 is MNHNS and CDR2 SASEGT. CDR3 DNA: TGTGCCAGCAGTGACGCCTTGGGACAGGGGGCAGAGACCCAGTACTTC. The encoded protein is CASSDALGQGAETQYF.

CDR3 DNA: TGTGCCACCAGTGAACTAGCGGGAGCTAGGTATGAGCAGTTCTTC. Translating gives CATSELAGARYEQFF. The gene calls are TRBV24-1 and TRBJ2-1; 11 nucleotides line up with TRBD2. Looked up from germline, CDR1 is KGHDR and CDR2 is SFDVKD. The CDR3 loop spans 15 amino acids. The V gene end was trimmed by 4 bases and the J gene end by 8 bases; junction bases not matched to a gene: 6.

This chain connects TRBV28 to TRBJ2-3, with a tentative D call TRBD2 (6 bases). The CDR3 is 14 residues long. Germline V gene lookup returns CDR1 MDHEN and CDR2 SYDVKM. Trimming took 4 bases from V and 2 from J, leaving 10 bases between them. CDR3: CASSWGDFTDTQYF. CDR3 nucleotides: TGTGCCAGCAGTTGGGGGGACTTCACAGATACGCAGTATTTT.

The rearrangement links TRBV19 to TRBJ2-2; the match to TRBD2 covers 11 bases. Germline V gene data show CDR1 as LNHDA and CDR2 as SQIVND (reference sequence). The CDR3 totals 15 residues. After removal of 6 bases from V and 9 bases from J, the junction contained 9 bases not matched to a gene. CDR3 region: CASSTSGRASWELFF. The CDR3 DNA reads TGTGCCAGTAGCACTAGCGGGAGAGCTAGCTGGGAGCTGTTTTTT.

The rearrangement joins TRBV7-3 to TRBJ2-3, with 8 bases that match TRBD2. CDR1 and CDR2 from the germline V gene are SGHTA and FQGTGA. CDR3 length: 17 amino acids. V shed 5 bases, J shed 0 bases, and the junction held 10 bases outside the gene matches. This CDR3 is CASSPTGTGGSTDTQYF. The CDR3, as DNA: TGTGCCAGCAGCCCGACGGGTACGGGAGGGAGCACAGATACGCAGTATTTT.

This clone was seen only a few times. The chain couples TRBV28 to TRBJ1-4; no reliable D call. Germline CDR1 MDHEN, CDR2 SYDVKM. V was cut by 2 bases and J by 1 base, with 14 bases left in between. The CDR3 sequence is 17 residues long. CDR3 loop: CASSLELLAGTNEKLFF. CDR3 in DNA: TGTGCCAGCAGTTTAGAGTTATTGGCAGGAACTAATGAAAAACTGTTTTTT.

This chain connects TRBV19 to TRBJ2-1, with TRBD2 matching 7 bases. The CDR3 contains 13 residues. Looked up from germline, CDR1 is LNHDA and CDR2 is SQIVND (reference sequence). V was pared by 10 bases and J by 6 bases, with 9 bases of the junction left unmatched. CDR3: CATSFPSGNEQFF. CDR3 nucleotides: TGTGCCACCTCCTTCCCTAGCGGCAATGAGCAGTTCTTC.

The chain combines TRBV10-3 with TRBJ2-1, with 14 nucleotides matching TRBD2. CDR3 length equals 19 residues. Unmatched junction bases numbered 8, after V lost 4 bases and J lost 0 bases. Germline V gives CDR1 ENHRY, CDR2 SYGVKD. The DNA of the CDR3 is TGTGCCATCAGTGGCGGGGGACTAGCGGGAGATAGCTCCTACAATGAGCAGTTCTTC. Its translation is CAISGGGLAGDSSYNEQFF.

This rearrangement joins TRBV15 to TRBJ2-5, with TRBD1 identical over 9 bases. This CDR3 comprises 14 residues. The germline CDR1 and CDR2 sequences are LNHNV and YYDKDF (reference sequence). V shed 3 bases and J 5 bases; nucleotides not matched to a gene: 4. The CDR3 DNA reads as TGTGCCACCAGCAGGTTGGGACAGGGCGAGACCCAGTACTTC. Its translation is CATSRLGQGETQYF.

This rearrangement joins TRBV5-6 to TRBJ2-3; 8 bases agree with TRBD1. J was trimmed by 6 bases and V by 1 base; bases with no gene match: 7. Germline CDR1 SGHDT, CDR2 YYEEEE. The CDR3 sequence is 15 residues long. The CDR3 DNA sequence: TGTGCCAGCAGCTTGAGGGGAACAGGGGGTGATACGCAGTATTTT. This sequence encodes CASSLRGTGGDTQYF.

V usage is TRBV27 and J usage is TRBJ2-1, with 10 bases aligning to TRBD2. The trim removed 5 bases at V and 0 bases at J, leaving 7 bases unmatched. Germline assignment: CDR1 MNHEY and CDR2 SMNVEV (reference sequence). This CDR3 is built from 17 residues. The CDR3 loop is CASSPWTSGSSYNEQFF. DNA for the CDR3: TGTGCCAGCAGTCCATGGACTAGCGGTAGCTCCTACAATGAGCAGTTCTTC.